These 2 T cell receptor beta chains share one sample of origin, sequenced in a study of cytomegalovirus exposure and HLA in healthy donors. Sequencing was performed with immunoSEQ multiplex PCR; in TCRdb, only in-frame clones are kept and a portion is missing. The sample includes over 150,000 clones, 75% to 90% of them seen just once. Sequenced: PBMCs. The receptors were sampled from a man aged 18 to 29 in good health and CMV-seropositive.

The V gene is TRBV7-8, the J gene TRBJ1-3; 7 nucleotides match TRBD1. Germline V gene lookup returns CDR1 SGHVS and CDR2 FQNEAQ. V lost 5 bases, J lost 4 bases, and 8 bases stayed unmatched. The CDR3 runs to 15 residues. As DNA, the CDR3 is TGTGCCAGCAGCCCAACAGGGGCCCCGGGAAACACCATATATTTT. This codes for CASSPTGAPGNTIYF. Supplemented by reference TRBV7-8 and TRBJ1-3, the full variable domain reads GAGVSQSPRYKVAKRGQDVALRCDPISGHVSLFWYQQALGQGPEFLTYFQNEAQLDKSGLPSDRFFAERPEGSVSTLKIQRTQQEDSAVYLCASSPTGAPGNTIYFGEGSWLTVV.

J is TRBJ2-3 and V is TRBV7-3; 8 positions agree with TRBD2. Trimming at V came to 4 bases and at J to 6 bases, leaving 9 bases not matched to a gene. The CDR3 is made up of 15 amino acids. CDR1 and CDR2 from the germline V gene are SGHTA and FQGTGA. The CDR3 loop is CASSWGAGAADTQYF. As DNA, the CDR3 is TGTGCCAGCAGCTGGGGAGCGGGGGCAGCGGATACGCAGTATTTT. Supplemented by reference TRBV7-3 and TRBJ2-3, the full variable domain reads GAGVSQTPSNKVTEKGKYVELRCDPISGHTALYWYRQSLGQGPEFLIYFQGTGAADDSGLPNDRFFAVRPEGSVSTLKIQRTERGDSAVYLCASSWGAGAADTQYFGPGTRLTVL.